Listed below are T cell receptor beta chains from one sample, sequenced in a study of human T cells and chemical hapten exposure. TCRdb called the RACE reads again in MiXCR, with one record for every CDR3 protein. The sample lists around 150,000 distinct CDR3 sequences; approximately 14% were seen once. The sequences come from whole blood, collected in connection with sensitization to the hapten diphenylcyclopropenone (DPC). These receptors were obtained from a woman in her twenties or thirties with alopecia areata. Some clones in this sample may be carry-over from other donors' samples. CDR3s include the opening cysteine and the closing phenylalanine or tryptophan. The order of the fields is CDR3 DNA, CDR3 protein, clone size, V gene, D gene, J gene. A D gene is named only where the DNA matches it firmly. Rows give clone size only sometimes, using once, few, many, or a class for an expanded clone.

CDR3nt: TGTGCCAGCAGCGCAGGACCCCCGGGAGTGACTAACTATGGCTACACCTTC; CDR3aa: CASSAGPPGVTNYGYTF; abundance: -; v_gene: TRBV9; d_gene: -; j_gene: TRBJ1-2
CDR3nt: TGTGCCAGCCGAGACAGGGGCGGGACAGATACGCAGTATTTT; CDR3aa: CASRDRGGTDTQYF; abundance: few; v_gene: TRBV7-2; d_gene: TRBD1; j_gene: TRBJ2-3
CDR3nt: TGTGCCAGCAGTCCAGGCTCTGGGGCCAACGTCCTGACTTTC; CDR3aa: CASSPGSGANVLTF; abundance: many; v_gene: TRBV4-2; d_gene: -; j_gene: TRBJ2-6
CDR3nt: TGTGCCAGTAGTATAGGGACAGGGGCAAGTGAGCAGTTCTTC; CDR3aa: CASSIGTGASEQFF; abundance: -; v_gene: TRBV19; d_gene: TRBD1; j_gene: TRBJ2-1
CDR3nt: TGTGCCACCATGGAGAGCCGCGGGGGGGAAAAACTGTTTTTT; CDR3aa: CATMESRGGEKLFF; abundance: -; v_gene: TRBV10-3; d_gene: -; j_gene: TRBJ1-4
CDR3nt: TGTGCCAGTAGTACTCCGTTGGCAGTCAAAAACATTCAGTACTTC; CDR3aa: CASSTPLAVKNIQYF; abundance: -; v_gene: TRBV19; d_gene: -; j_gene: TRBJ2-4
CDR3nt: TGTGCCAGCAGTGAAGTGCCGGGACAGGGGGCGGATACGCAGTATTTT; CDR3aa: CASSEVPGQGADTQYF; abundance: many; v_gene: TRBV2; d_gene: TRBD1; j_gene: TRBJ2-3
CDR3nt: TGTGCCAGCAGTTTATTGCGGGGGACCGGGGAGCTGTTTTTT; CDR3aa: CASSLLRGTGELFF; abundance: -; v_gene: TRBV12-3/TRBV12-4; d_gene: TRBD2; j_gene: TRBJ2-2
CDR3nt: TGTGCCAGCAGAAGACAGGGCTTATCCTATAATTCACCCCTCCACTTT; CDR3aa: CASRRQGLSYNSPLHF; abundance: few; v_gene: TRBV6-5; d_gene: TRBD1; j_gene: TRBJ1-6
CDR3nt: TGTGCCAGCAGTTTATCTCCGGCAGACCCTCAAGAGACCCAGTACTTC; CDR3aa: CASSLSPADPQETQYF; abundance: -; v_gene: TRBV27; d_gene: -; j_gene: TRBJ2-5
CDR3nt: TGTGCCAGCAGCCAAGACCCCGGGACAACCTCCTACGAGCAGTACTTC; CDR3aa: CASSQDPGTTSYEQYF; abundance: -; v_gene: TRBV14; d_gene: -; j_gene: TRBJ2-7
CDR3nt: TGCGCCAGCAGCTTGTTTCAGGGGAACACCGGGGAGCTGTTTTTT; CDR3aa: CASSLFQGNTGELFF; abundance: few; v_gene: TRBV5-1; d_gene: -; j_gene: TRBJ2-2
CDR3nt: TGTGCCAGCAGCGTAGGACCATCAGATACGCAGTATTTT; CDR3aa: CASSVGPSDTQYF; abundance: few; v_gene: TRBV9; d_gene: -; j_gene: TRBJ2-3
CDR3nt: TGTGCCAGCAGCTTGAGGGGGCTTACCACAGATACGCAGTATTTT; CDR3aa: CASSLRGLTTDTQYF; abundance: many; v_gene: TRBV7-9; d_gene: TRBD1; j_gene: TRBJ2-3
CDR3nt: TGTGCCAGCAGTGGAAGAGGGACAGCTGGGGCCAACGTCCTGACTTTC; CDR3aa: CASSGRGTAGANVLTF; abundance: -; v_gene: TRBV25-1; d_gene: TRBD1; j_gene: TRBJ2-6
CDR3nt: TGTGCCAGCAGCGTTACGGGGGTCGACACCGGGGAGCTGTTTTTT; CDR3aa: CASSVTGVDTGELFF; abundance: few; v_gene: TRBV9; d_gene: -; j_gene: TRBJ2-2
CDR3nt: TGCGCCAGCAGCCAAGTCACAGCGGGGGGGCGGGATGAGCAGTTCTTC; CDR3aa: CASSQVTAGGRDEQFF; abundance: -; v_gene: TRBV4-1; d_gene: TRBD2; j_gene: TRBJ2-1
CDR3nt: TGTGCCAGCAGTTCTCAGGGGGGACAACCTTACATTCAGTACTTC; CDR3aa: CASSSQGGQPYIQYF; abundance: -; v_gene: TRBV28; d_gene: -; j_gene: TRBJ2-4
CDR3nt: TGTGCCAGCAGCTCGCAGGGGATGGCTTTCTTT; CDR3aa: CASSSQGMAFF; abundance: many; v_gene: TRBV7-2; d_gene: -; j_gene: TRBJ1-1
CDR3nt: TGCAGCGGAGGGAGCTCGGCTAGCACAGATACGCAGTATTTT; CDR3aa: CSGGSSASTDTQYF; abundance: -; v_gene: TRBV29-1; d_gene: -; j_gene: TRBJ2-3
CDR3nt: TGTGCCAGCTCACCACCGAGGATCGGGGGTTCCTATAATTCACCCCTCCACTTT; CDR3aa: CASSPPRIGGSYNSPLHF; abundance: many; v_gene: TRBV18; d_gene: -; j_gene: TRBJ1-6
CDR3nt: TGCAGCGTCCGGGCCCAGCCGGGTGGCTACACCTTC; CDR3aa: CSVRAQPGGYTF; abundance: -; v_gene: TRBV29-1; d_gene: -; j_gene: TRBJ1-2
CDR3nt: TGCAGCGTTTCCCCCAGCGGGGGTTGGGAGCAGTTCTTC; CDR3aa: CSVSPSGGWEQFF; abundance: few; v_gene: TRBV29-1; d_gene: TRBD2; j_gene: TRBJ2-1
CDR3nt: TGTGCCAGCAGCTTAATTAATTGGGGTACGGCGTATGGCTACACCTTC; CDR3aa: CASSLINWGTAYGYTF; abundance: few; v_gene: TRBV7-9; d_gene: -; j_gene: TRBJ1-2
CDR3nt: TGTGACAGCAGTCGGTCAGGGAAAGGACTGTTTTTT; CDR3aa: CDSSRSGKGLFF; abundance: few; v_gene: TRBV28; d_gene: -; j_gene: TRBJ1-4
CDR3nt: TGTGCCAGCAGATCAACAGGGAGGACTGAAGCTTTCTTT; CDR3aa: CASRSTGRTEAFF; abundance: -; v_gene: TRBV6-5; d_gene: -; j_gene: TRBJ1-1
CDR3nt: TGTGCCAGCAGCATCGGTACTGAAGCTTTCTTT; CDR3aa: CASSIGTEAFF; abundance: few; v_gene: TRBV7-2; d_gene: -; j_gene: TRBJ1-1
CDR3nt: TGTGCCAGCAGCCGGACAGGAGGAGGAACTGAAGCTTTCTTT; CDR3aa: CASSRTGGGTEAFF; abundance: many; v_gene: TRBV11-2; d_gene: TRBD1; j_gene: TRBJ1-1
CDR3nt: TGCGCCAGCAGCCAAGACACCGGGACGGCTAATGAAAAACTGTTTTTT; CDR3aa: CASSQDTGTANEKLFF; abundance: few; v_gene: TRBV4-3; d_gene: -; j_gene: TRBJ1-4
CDR3nt: TGCGCCAGCAGCTTGGATCGGGTCTCTGGAAACACCATATATTTT; CDR3aa: CASSLDRVSGNTIYF; abundance: few; v_gene: TRBV5-1; d_gene: -; j_gene: TRBJ1-3
CDR3nt: TGTGCCAGCAGTTTAGCCGTCATAAAGACCCAGTACTTC; CDR3aa: CASSLAVIKTQYF; abundance: -; v_gene: TRBV28; d_gene: -; j_gene: TRBJ2-5
CDR3nt: TGTGCCAGCAGTTATGGCATCTCCTATAATTCACCCCTCCACTTT; CDR3aa: CASSYGISYNSPLHF; abundance: many; v_gene: TRBV6-5; d_gene: -; j_gene: TRBJ1-6
CDR3nt: TGCAGCGTTGAAGGAGGGACCCAGTACTTC; CDR3aa: CSVEGGTQYF; abundance: -; v_gene: TRBV29-1; d_gene: -; j_gene: TRBJ2-5
CDR3nt: TGTGCCAGCAGTTTGACGGGGGCGCGTTCACCCCTCCACTTT; CDR3aa: CASSLTGARSPLHF; abundance: few; v_gene: TRBV27; d_gene: -; j_gene: TRBJ1-6
CDR3nt: TGCGCCAGCAGCCAGTCGCAGGGAGTCTACAATGAGCAGTTCTTC; CDR3aa: CASSQSQGVYNEQFF; abundance: few; v_gene: TRBV5-1; d_gene: -; j_gene: TRBJ2-1
CDR3nt: TGTGCCAGCAGTTACTCTGAGAGGAGTAATGAAAAACTGTTTTTT; CDR3aa: CASSYSERSNEKLFF; abundance: few; v_gene: TRBV6-2/TRBV6-3; d_gene: -; j_gene: TRBJ1-4
CDR3nt: TGCAGCGTTGGGGACTATCGCGAGCAGTACTTC; CDR3aa: CSVGDYREQYF; abundance: few; v_gene: TRBV29-1; d_gene: TRBD2; j_gene: TRBJ2-7
CDR3nt: TGTGCCAGCAGCGTAACAGGGAGAAAGGAGACCCAGTACTTC; CDR3aa: CASSVTGRKETQYF; abundance: few; v_gene: TRBV9; d_gene: -; j_gene: TRBJ2-5
CDR3nt: TGTGCCAGCATTAAAGACAGGGCCTCCTACGAGCAGTACTTC; CDR3aa: CASIKDRASYEQYF; abundance: -; v_gene: TRBV6-1; d_gene: TRBD1; j_gene: TRBJ2-7
CDR3nt: TGTGCCAGCAGTTTAGGGGGACGGGAGACCCAGTACTTC; CDR3aa: CASSLGGRETQYF; abundance: few; v_gene: TRBV28; d_gene: -; j_gene: TRBJ2-5
CDR3nt: TGTGCCAGCTCACCACGCGGGACAGGGGGGAAATACGAGCAGTACTTC; CDR3aa: CASSPRGTGGKYEQYF; abundance: few; v_gene: TRBV18; d_gene: TRBD1; j_gene: TRBJ2-7
CDR3nt: TGTGCCAGCAGCCATTCCGGCAATGAACCCCTCCACTTT; CDR3aa: CASSHSGNEPLHF; abundance: -; v_gene: TRBV3-1; d_gene: -; j_gene: TRBJ1-6
CDR3nt: TGTGCCATCAGTGACGGAATGGGAAACACCATATATTTT; CDR3aa: CAISDGMGNTIYF; abundance: few; v_gene: TRBV10-3; d_gene: -; j_gene: TRBJ1-3
CDR3nt: TGCAGTGCTATTGGACAGGGGGGATTCTATAGCAATCAGCCCCAGCATTTT; CDR3aa: CSAIGQGGFYSNQPQHF; abundance: -; v_gene: TRBV20-1; d_gene: TRBD1; j_gene: TRBJ1-5
CDR3nt: TGTGCCAGCAGGACAGGGAAGTCACCCCTCCACTTT; CDR3aa: CASRTGKSPLHF; abundance: -; v_gene: TRBV25-1; d_gene: TRBD1; j_gene: TRBJ1-6
CDR3nt: TGTGCCAGCCGCCTGGCGGGAGGGTACGAGCAGTACTTC; CDR3aa: CASRLAGGYEQYF; abundance: -; v_gene: TRBV6-2/TRBV6-3; d_gene: TRBD2; j_gene: TRBJ2-7
CDR3nt: TGCAGTGCTAGGCGCCCGGGTAGCACAGATACGCAGTATTTT; CDR3aa: CSARRPGSTDTQYF; abundance: few; v_gene: TRBV20-1; d_gene: -; j_gene: TRBJ2-3
CDR3nt: TGTGCCACCACACGGGGTAGCAATCAGCCCCAGCATTTT; CDR3aa: CATTRGSNQPQHF; abundance: -; v_gene: TRBV10-3; d_gene: -; j_gene: TRBJ1-5
CDR3nt: TGTGCCAGCAGTGATAGTATCGGGACGGATAAAGAGCAGTACTTC; CDR3aa: CASSDSIGTDKEQYF; abundance: -; v_gene: TRBV6-1; d_gene: -; j_gene: TRBJ2-7
CDR3nt: TGTGCCAGCAGTTTGTACGGGGTCACGTACCAAGAGACCCAGTACTTC; CDR3aa: CASSLYGVTYQETQYF; abundance: few; v_gene: TRBV12-3/TRBV12-4; d_gene: -; j_gene: TRBJ2-5
CDR3nt: TGCGCCAGCAGCCAAGATCAGTTCGGAAACACCATATATTTT; CDR3aa: CASSQDQFGNTIYF; abundance: -; v_gene: TRBV4-1; d_gene: -; j_gene: TRBJ1-3
CDR3nt: TGTGCCAGCAGTCCGGGACAGGAGCCTCCAGGGACCCAGTACTTC; CDR3aa: CASSPGQEPPGTQYF; abundance: few; v_gene: TRBV28; d_gene: TRBD1; j_gene: TRBJ2-5
CDR3nt: TGTGCCATCAGTGAAGTTCAAGGGCAGCCCCAGCATTTT; CDR3aa: CAISEVQGQPQHF; abundance: few; v_gene: TRBV10-3; d_gene: -; j_gene: TRBJ1-5
CDR3nt: TGTGCCAGCTCACCCTACAGCTACCAAGATACGCAGTATTTT; CDR3aa: CASSPYSYQDTQYF; abundance: -; v_gene: TRBV18; d_gene: -; j_gene: TRBJ2-3
CDR3nt: TGTGCCAGCAGTTATCGGGGATACTACAATGAGCAGTTCTTC; CDR3aa: CASSYRGYYNEQFF; abundance: few; v_gene: TRBV6-6; d_gene: -; j_gene: TRBJ2-1